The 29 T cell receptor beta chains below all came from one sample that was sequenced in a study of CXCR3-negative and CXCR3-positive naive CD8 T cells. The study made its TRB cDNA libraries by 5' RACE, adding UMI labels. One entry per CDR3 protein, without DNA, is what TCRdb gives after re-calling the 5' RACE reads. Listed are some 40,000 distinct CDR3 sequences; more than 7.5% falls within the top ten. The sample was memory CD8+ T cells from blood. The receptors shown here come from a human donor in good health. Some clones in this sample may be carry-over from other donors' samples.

The CDR3 loop is CSVERGQGSYNEQFF. This rearrangement joins TRBV29-1 to TRBJ2-1; TCRdb indicates TRBD1, and absent DNA this call remains unverified. Germline CDR1 reads SQVTM; CDR2 reads ANQGSEA. The CDR3 is 15 amino acids.

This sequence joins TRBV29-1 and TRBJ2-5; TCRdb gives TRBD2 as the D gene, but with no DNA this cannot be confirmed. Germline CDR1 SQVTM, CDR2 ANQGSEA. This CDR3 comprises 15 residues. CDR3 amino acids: CSVGRTSGDQETQYF.

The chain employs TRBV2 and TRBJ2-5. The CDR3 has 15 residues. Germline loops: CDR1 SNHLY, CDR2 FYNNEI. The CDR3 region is CASSETVAQQETQYF.

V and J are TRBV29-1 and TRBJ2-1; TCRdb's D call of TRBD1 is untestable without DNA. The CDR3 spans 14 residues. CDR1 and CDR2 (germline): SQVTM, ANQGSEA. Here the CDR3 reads CSVPGVIPYNEQFF.

The CDR3 spells CSAPGLAGEQYF. The gene calls are TRBV29-1 and TRBJ2-7; TCRdb names TRBD2, which stays unverified in the absence of DNA. Germline V CDR1 and CDR2: SQVTM, ANQGSEA. The CDR3 loop spans 12 amino acids.

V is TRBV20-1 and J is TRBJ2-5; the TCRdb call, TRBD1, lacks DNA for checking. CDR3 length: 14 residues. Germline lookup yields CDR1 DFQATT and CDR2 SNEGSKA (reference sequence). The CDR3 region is CSAAGQGVMETQYF.

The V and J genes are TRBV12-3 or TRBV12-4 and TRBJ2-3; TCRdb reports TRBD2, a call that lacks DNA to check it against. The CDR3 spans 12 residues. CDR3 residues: CASSQLAVTQYF.

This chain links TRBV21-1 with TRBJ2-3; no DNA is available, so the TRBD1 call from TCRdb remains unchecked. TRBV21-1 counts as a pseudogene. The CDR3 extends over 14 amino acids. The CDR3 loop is CASSGTGAPDTQYF.

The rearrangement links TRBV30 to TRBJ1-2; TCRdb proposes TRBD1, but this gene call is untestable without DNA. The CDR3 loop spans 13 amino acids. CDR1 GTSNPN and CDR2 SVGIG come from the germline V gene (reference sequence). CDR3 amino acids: CAWTIGHSYGYTF.

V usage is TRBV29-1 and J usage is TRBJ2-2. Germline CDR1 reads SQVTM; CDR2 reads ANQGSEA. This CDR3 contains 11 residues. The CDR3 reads CSVDTAGELFF.

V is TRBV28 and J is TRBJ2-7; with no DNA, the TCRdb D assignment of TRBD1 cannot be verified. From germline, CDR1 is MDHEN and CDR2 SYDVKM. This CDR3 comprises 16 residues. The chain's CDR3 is CASSSERDRTSYEQYF.

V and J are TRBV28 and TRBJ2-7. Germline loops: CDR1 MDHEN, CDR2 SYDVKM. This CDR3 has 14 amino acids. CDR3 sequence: CASSLTLSPYEQYF.

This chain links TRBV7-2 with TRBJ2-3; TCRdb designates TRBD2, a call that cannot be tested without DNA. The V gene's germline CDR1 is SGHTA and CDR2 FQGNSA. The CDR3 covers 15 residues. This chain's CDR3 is CASSHLGLHTDTQYF.

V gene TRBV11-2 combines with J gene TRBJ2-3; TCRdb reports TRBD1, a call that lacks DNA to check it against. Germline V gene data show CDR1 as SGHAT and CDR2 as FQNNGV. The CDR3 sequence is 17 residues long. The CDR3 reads CASSSPGGALGSDTQYF.

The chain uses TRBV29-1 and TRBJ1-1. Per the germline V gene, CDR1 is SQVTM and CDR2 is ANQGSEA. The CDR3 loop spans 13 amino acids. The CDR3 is CSVVGAGNTEAFF.

CDR3 residues: CSARLFYASDTQYF. The V call is TRBV20-1, the J call TRBJ2-3. Germline V CDR1 and CDR2: DFQATT, SNEGSKA (reference sequence). This CDR3 has 14 residues.

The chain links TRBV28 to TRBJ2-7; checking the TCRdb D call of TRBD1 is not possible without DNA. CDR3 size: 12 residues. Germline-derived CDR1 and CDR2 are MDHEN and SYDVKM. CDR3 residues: CASSGPGGEQYF.

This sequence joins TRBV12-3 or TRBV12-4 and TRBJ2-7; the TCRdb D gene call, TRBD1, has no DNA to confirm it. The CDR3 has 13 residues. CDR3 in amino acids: CASRPGKNYEQYF.

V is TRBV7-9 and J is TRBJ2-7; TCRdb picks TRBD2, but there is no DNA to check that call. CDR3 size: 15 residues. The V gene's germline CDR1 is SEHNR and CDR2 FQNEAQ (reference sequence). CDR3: CASSLPGTAYYEQYF.

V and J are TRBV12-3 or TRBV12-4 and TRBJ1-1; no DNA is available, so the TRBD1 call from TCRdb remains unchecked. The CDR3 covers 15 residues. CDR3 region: CASSFLQAINTEAFF.

CDR3 in amino acids: CASSQDLGDLGVDEAFF. The rearrangement links TRBV14 to TRBJ1-1. CDR1 is SGHDN and CDR2 is FVKESK in the germline V gene. The CDR3 is 17 amino acids.

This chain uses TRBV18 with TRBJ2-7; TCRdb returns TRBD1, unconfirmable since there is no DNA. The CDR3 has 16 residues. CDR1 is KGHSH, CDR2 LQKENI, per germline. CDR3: CASSPPLGTGGHEQYF.

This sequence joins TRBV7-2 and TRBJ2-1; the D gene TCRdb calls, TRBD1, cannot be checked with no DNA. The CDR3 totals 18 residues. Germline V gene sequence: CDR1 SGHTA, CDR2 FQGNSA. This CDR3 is CASSLARHLWGNNNEQFF.

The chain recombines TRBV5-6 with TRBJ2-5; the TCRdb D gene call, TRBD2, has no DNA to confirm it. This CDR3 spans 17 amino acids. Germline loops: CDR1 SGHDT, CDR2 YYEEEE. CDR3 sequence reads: CASSLAAVPGPWETQYF.

This CDR3 reads CASSYDGEKLFF. V usage is TRBV6-5 and J usage is TRBJ1-4. CDR1 MNHEY and CDR2 SVGAGI come from the germline V gene. CDR3 length: 12 amino acids.

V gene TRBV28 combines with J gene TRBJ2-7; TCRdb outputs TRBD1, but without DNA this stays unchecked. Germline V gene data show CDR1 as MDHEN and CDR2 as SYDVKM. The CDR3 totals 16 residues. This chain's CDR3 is CASSLLGTGQSYEQYF.

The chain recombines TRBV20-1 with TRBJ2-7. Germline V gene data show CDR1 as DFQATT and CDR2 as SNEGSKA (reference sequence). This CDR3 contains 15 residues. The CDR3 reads CSARDLWTGSYEQYF.

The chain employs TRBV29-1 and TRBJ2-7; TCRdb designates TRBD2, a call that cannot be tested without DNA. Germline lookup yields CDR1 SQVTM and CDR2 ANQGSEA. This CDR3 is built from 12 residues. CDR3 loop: CSVEDGGYEQYF.

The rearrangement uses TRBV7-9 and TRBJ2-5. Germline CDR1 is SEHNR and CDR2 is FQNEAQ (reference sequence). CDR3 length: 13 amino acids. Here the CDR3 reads CASSTDGEETQYF. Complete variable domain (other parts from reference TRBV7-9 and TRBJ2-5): DTGVSQNPRHKITKRGQNVTFRCDPISEHNRLYWYRQTLGQGPEFLTYFQNEAQLEKSRLLSDRFSAERPKGSFSTLEIQRTEQGDSAMYLCASSTDGEETQYFGPGTRLLVL.